This T cell receptor beta chain was captured in a study of cytomegalovirus exposure and HLA in healthy donors. With 3 bases clipped from V and 4 bases from J, the junction kept 1 base outside the gene matches. The CDR3 is 14 amino acids. In germline, CDR1 is SGHAT, CDR2 FQNNGV. Primers included in the PCR were 60 Vbeta and 13 Jbeta primers. Some clones are missing from TCRdb's copy, which holds only in-frame ones; the method was immunoSEQ multiplex PCR. The table has around 300,000 clones, 70% to 90% seen once. Sample: PBMCs. The source is a woman aged 18-35 years in good health and CMV-seronegative. The chain recombines TRBV11-2 with TRBJ2-3; 10 bases are a match to TRBD2. CDR3 nucleotide sequence: TGTGCCAGCAGCTTTACTAGCGGGGCAGATACGCAGTATTTT. This sequence encodes CASSFTSGADTQYF.